Shown below are 14 T cell receptor beta chains from a single sample sequenced in a study of Graves' ophthalmopathy and Graves' hyperthyroidism. RNA transcripts were the source from which TCR beta CDR3 regions were amplified. RT-PCR in the first round used HTBI primers; a second-round multiplex PCR followed. TCRdb fed the multiplex PCR reads into MiXCR, producing one record per CDR3 protein. The sample has some 750,000 distinct CDR3 sequences, 40% seen once. The sequenced sample consisted of peripheral blood. These TCRs come from an adult man with Graves' ophthalmopathy.

CDR3 sequence: CASSSWGLIRDGAYEQYF. The CDR3 DNA sequence: TGTGCCAGCAGCTCTTGGGGCTTGATCCGGGACGGAGCCTACGAGCAGTACTTC. The chain recombines TRBV5-6 with TRBJ2-7, with D tentatively TRBD1 or TRBD2 (5 bases each). The germline gives CDR1 SGHDT, CDR2 YYEEEE. The CDR3 extends over 18 amino acids. V shed 3 bases and J shed 2 bases, with 24 bases lying between them.

The J gene is TRBJ1-6, the V gene TRBV9, with D hard to call. Germline V CDR1 and CDR2: SGDLS, YYNGEE. V lost 4 bases and J 10 bases, leaving 15 bases between the germline ends. The CDR3 length is 14 residues. For the CDR3, the DNA is TGTGCCAGCAGCCAAGACCCCGGGCTCTCACCCCTCCACTTT. Translated, it gives CASSQDPGLSPLHF. Full variable domain (missing parts from reference TRBV9 and TRBJ1-6): DSGVTQTPKHLITATGQRVTLRCSPRSGDLSVYWYQQSLDQGLQFLIQYYNGEERAKGNILERFSAQQFPDLHSELNLSSLELGDSALYFCASSQDPGLSPLHFGNGTRLTVT.

Ten or more counts support this clonotype. The J gene is TRBJ1-3, the V gene TRBV7-9, with a tentative D call TRBD1 (5 bases). CDR3 length: 14 amino acids. The ends were cut back, 5 bases at V and 4 bases at J, with 12 bases in the middle. Per the germline V gene, CDR1 is SEHNR and CDR2 is FQNEAQ (reference sequence). The CDR3 sequence is CASSRSGSGNTIYF. The CDR3 nucleotides are TGTGCCAGCAGCAGATCAGGGTCCGGAAACACCATATATTTT. The complete variable domain, with remaining parts taken from reference TRBV7-9 and TRBJ1-3, reads DTGVSQNPRHKITKRGQNVTFRCDPISEHNRLYWYRQTLGQGPEFLTYFQNEAQLEKSRLLSDRFSAERPKGSFSTLEIQRTEQGDSAMYLCASSRSGSGNTIYFGEGSWLTVV.

The chain links TRBV6-6 to TRBJ1-2; D gene ambiguous. Trimming removed 5 bases at V and 8 bases at J, with 12 bases between. Germline CDR1 and CDR2: MNHNY and SVGAGI (reference sequence). The CDR3 length is 12 residues. CDR3 in DNA: TGTGCCAGCAGTCTGGGCCCCTGGGGCTACACCTTC. Protein product: CASSLGPWGYTF.

This clonotype was detected many times. This sequence joins TRBV29-1 and TRBJ2-7; tentatively, D is TRBD1 (6 bases). The germline V and J ends were trimmed by 3 bases and 1 base, with 22 bases remaining between them. CDR3 length equals 17 residues. In germline, CDR1 is SQVTM, CDR2 ANQGSEA. CDR3 in DNA: TGCAGCGTTGATTCTGGGGTGAACAGGGACGCGTCCTACGAGCAGTACTTC. It encodes CSVDSGVNRDASYEQYF.

This clonotype was counted at least ten times. V and J are TRBV7-6 and TRBJ1-1; D ambiguous. Trimming took 1 base from V and 0 from J, leaving 6 bases between them. This CDR3 comprises 14 residues. Germline CDR1 and CDR2: SGHVS and FNYEAQ. As DNA, the CDR3 is TGTGCCAGCAGCTTAGAAGCAGTGAACACTGAAGCTTTCTTT. Amino acids: CASSLEAVNTEAFF.

This clonotype has ten or more counts. V gene TRBV20-1 combines with J gene TRBJ2-5; 7 bases map to TRBD2. V lost 1 base to trimming and J lost 5 bases; unmatched junction nucleotides: 7. CDR3 length: 14 residues. Per germline, CDR1 DFQATT and CDR2 SNEGSKA (reference sequence). The CDR3 DNA reads as TGCAGTGCTAGAGTGACAGCGGGGCAGGAGACCCAGTACTTC. It codes for CSARVTAGQETQYF.

Note on this clonotype: Since a much larger clone is just one base distant, this may be a read error. Likely a read error: the CDR3 ends without its conserved phenylalanine or tryptophan. The gene calls are TRBV29-1 and TRBJ2-5, with a tentative D call TRBD2 (6 bases). The V end was cut by 8 bases, the J end by 5 bases, with 15 bases between. The CDR3 loop spans 12 amino acids. In germline, CDR1 is SQVTM, CDR2 ANQGSEA. The CDR3 nucleotides are TGCAGCCACCGCGGGGCGGGGGAGACCCAGTACCTC. This encodes CSHRGAGETQYL.

The rearrangement uses TRBV20-1 and TRBJ2-7; D is undetermined. V was clipped by 0 bases and J by 1 base, with 7 bases between them. CDR3 length: 13 residues. Germline CDR1 is DFQATT and CDR2 is SNEGSKA (reference sequence). The CDR3 region is CSARDPLSYEQYF. Here the CDR3 DNA reads TGCAGTGCTAGAGACCCCCTTTCCTACGAGCAGTACTTC.

This clonotype was seen many times. The J gene is TRBJ1-2, the V gene TRBV29-1; D is unresolved. Germline lookup yields CDR1 SQVTM and CDR2 ANQGSEA. The CDR3 extends over 11 amino acids. The DNA of the CDR3 is TGCAGTGACTATAGGGTGGGAGGCTACACCTTC. This encodes CSDYRVGGYTF.

This clonotype occurred a few times. The chain has TRBV6-2 or TRBV6-3 and TRBJ2-7; D unresolved. Per germline, CDR1 MNHEY and CDR2 SVGEGT. V was pared by 0 bases and J by 1 base, with 10 bases between. This CDR3 comprises 15 residues. CDR3 sequence (DNA): TGTGCCAGCAGTTACTCCTCCATAAGATCCTACGAGCAGTACTTC. Translated, it gives CASSYSSIRSYEQYF.

The V call is TRBV7-2, the J call TRBJ2-7; D may be TRBD1 or TRBD2 (5 bases each). This CDR3 comprises 15 residues. Germline V gene sequence: CDR1 SGHTA, CDR2 FQGNSA. V was trimmed by 6 bases and J by 6 bases, leaving 21 bases between them. As DNA, the CDR3 is TGTGCCAGCAGGACTTCCGGGGCTTTGGTCGCCGAGCAGTACTTC. Amino acid sequence: CASRTSGALVAEQYF.

V gene TRBV25-1 combines with J gene TRBJ2-2; perhaps TRBD2 as D (6 bases). CDR3 length: 16 amino acids. Germline CDR1 and CDR2: MGHDK and SYGVNS. Trimming took off 6 bases at V and 2 bases at J, with 16 bases between the two ends. CDR3 loop: CASSAEGGFNTGELFF. The CDR3 nucleotides are TGTGCCAGCAGCGCGGAAGGAGGGTTCAACACCGGGGAGCTGTTTTTT.

About this clonotype itself: An end of the junction differs from the germline gene, which may be a read error. This sequence joins TRBV7-9 and TRBJ2-6; TRBD1 is a possible D gene (8 bases). CDR1 SEHNR and CDR2 FQNEAQ come from the germline V gene (reference sequence). The CDR3 totals 14 residues. The CDR3 DNA sequence: TGTGCCAGCAGCATCGGACAGGGCGGGGGCACTGAAGCTTTC. Translation: CASSIGQGGGTEAF.